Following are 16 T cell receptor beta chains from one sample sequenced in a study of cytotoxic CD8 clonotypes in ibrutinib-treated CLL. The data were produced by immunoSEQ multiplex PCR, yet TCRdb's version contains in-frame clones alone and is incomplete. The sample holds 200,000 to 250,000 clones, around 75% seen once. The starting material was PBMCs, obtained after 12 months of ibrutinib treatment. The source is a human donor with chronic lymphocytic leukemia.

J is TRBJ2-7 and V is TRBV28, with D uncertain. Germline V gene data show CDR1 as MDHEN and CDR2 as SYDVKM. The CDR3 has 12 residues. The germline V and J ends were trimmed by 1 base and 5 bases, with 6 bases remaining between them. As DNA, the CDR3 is TGTGCCAGCAGTTTATCCCGCGACGAGCAGTACTTC. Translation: CASSLSRDEQYF.

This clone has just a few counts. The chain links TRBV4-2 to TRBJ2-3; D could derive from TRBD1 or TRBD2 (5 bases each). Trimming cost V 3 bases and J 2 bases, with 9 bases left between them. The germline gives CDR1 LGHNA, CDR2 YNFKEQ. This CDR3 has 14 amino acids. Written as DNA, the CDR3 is TGTGCCAGCAGCCACCAAGGGACCACAGATACGCAGTATTTT. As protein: CASSHQGTTDTQYF.

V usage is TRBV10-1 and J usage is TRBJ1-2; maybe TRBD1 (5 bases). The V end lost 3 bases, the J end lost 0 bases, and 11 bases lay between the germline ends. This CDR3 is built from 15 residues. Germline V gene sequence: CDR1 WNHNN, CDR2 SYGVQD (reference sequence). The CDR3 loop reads CASSDDRAPNYGYTF. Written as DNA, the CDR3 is TGCGCCAGCAGTGATGACAGAGCTCCTAACTATGGCTACACCTTC.

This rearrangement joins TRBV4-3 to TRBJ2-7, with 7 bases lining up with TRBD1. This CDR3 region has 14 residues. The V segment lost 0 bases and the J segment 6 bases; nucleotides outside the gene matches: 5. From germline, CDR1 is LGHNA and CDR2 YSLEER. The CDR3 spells CASSQEWDSREQYF. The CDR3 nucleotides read TGCGCCAGCAGCCAAGAGTGGGACAGTCGCGAGCAGTACTTC.

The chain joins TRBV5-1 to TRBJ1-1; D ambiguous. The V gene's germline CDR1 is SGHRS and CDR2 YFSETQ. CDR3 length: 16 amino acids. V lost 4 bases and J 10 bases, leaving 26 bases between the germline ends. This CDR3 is CASSPEGRTSTSGAFF. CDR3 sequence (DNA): TGCGCCAGCAGCCCGGAGGGCAGGACCTCGACCTCGGGAGCTTTCTTT.

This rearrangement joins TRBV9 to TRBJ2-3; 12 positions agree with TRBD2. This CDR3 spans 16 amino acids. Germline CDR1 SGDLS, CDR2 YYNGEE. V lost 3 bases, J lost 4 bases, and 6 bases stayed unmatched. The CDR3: CASSGTSGILADTQYF. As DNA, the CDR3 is TGTGCCAGCAGCGGGACTAGCGGGATTTTGGCAGATACGCAGTATTTT.

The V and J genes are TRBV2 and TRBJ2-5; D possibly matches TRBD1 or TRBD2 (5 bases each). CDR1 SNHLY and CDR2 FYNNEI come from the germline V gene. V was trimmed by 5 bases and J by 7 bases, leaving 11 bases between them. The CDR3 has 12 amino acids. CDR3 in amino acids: CASSRDRRTQYF. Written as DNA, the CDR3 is TGTGCCAGCAGTCGGGACCGCCGGACCCAGTACTTC. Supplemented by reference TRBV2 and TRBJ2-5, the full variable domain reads EPEVTQTPSHQVTQMGQEVILRCVPISNHLYFYWYRQILGQKVEFLVSFYNNEISEKSEIFDDQFSVERPDGSNFTLKIRSTKLEDSAMYFCASSRDRRTQYFGPGTRLLVL.

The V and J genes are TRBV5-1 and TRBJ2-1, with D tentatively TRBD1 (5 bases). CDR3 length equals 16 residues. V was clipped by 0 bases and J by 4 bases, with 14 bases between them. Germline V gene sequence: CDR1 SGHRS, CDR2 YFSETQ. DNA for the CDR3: TGCGCCAGCAGCTTGGATGCAGGGTCTAAGTACAATGAGCAGTTCTTC. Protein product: CASSLDAGSKYNEQFF.

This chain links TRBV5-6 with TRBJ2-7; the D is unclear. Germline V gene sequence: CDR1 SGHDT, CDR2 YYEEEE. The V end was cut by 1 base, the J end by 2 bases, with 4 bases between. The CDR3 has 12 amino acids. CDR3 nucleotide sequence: TGTGCCAGCAGCTTGCAAGCCTACGAGCAGTACTTC. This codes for CASSLQAYEQYF.

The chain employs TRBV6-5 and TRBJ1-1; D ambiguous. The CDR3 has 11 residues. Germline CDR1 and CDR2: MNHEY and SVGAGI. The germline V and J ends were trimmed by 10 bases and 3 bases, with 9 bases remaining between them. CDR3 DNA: TGTGCCACTCGGGGAGACACTGAAGCTTTCTTT. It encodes CATRGDTEAFF.

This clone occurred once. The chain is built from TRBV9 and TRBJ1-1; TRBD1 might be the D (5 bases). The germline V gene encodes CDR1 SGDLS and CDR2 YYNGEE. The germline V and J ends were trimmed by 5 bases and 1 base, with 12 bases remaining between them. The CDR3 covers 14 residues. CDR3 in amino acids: CASRLTDGNTEAFF. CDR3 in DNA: TGTGCCAGCAGATTGACAGACGGGAACACTGAAGCTTTCTTT.

The chain's CDR3 is CASSAPGTSNEQFF. The CDR3 coding sequence is TGTGCCAGCAGTGCACCCGGGACTAGTAATGAGCAGTTCTTC. The chain couples TRBV28 to TRBJ2-1; TRBD2 agrees at 8 bases. Per germline, CDR1 MDHEN and CDR2 SYDVKM. CDR3 size: 14 residues. After removal of 5 bases from V and 7 bases from J, the junction contained 7 bases not matched to a gene.

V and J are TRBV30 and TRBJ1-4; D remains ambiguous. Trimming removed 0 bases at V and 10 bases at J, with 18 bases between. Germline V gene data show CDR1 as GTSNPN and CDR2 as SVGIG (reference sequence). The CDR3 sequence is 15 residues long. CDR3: CAWSVPGSSTGKLFF. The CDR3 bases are TGTGCCTGGAGTGTACCGGGTTCGAGTACTGGAAAACTGTTTTTT.

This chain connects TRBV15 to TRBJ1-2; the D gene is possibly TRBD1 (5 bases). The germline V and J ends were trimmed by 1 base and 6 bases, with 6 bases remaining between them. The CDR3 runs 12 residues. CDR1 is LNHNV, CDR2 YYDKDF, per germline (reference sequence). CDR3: CATSRATDGYTF. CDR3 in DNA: TGTGCCACCAGCAGAGCGACAGATGGCTACACCTTC.

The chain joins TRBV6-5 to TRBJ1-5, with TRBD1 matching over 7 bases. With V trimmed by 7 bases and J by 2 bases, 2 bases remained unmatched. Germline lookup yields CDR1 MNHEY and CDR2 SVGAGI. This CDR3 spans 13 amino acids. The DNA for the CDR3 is TGTGCCAGCACCCAGGGGGGCAATCAGCCCCAGCATTTT. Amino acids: CASTQGGNQPQHF.

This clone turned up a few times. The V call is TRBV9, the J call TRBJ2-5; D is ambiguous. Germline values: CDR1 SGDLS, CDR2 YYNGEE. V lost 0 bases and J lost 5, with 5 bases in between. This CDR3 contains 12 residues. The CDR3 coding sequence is TGTGCCAGCAGCGTAGCATTCGAGACCCAGTACTTC. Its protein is CASSVAFETQYF.